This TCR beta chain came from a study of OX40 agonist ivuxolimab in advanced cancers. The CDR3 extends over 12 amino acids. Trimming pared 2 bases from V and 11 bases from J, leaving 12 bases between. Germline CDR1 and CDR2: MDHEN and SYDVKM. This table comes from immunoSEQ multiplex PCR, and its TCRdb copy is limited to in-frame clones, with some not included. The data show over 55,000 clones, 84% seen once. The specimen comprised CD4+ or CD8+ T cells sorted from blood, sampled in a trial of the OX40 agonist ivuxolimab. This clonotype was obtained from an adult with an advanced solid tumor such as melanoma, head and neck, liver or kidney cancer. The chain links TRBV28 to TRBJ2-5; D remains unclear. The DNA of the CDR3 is TGTGCCAGCAGTTTAGCAAGCAGACCGCAGTACTTC. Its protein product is CASSLASRPQYF.